The rows below give T cell receptor beta chains drawn from one sample of a study of blood T cell repertoires in COVID-19. The protocol was immunoSEQ multiplex PCR, while the TCRdb copy is restricted to in-frame clones and leaves out a portion. The table shows 190,000 or so clones, with around nine tenths occurring only once. Sequenced input: peripheral blood. The receptors here all came from a man in his 60s who had recovered from COVID-19. CDR3s include the opening cysteine and the closing phenylalanine or tryptophan. D genes are given only for firm matches. The listing skips clone size in some rows; elsewhere it reads once, few, many or a size class.

TRBJ1-1	NA	NA	TRBV9	CASSVVQGGTEAFF	TGTGCCAGCAGCGTAGTTCAGGGTGGCACTGAAGCTTTCTTT
TRBJ1-5	NA	NA	TRBV7-2	CASSLESGRDQPQHF	TGTGCCAGCAGCTTAGAGTCGGGGAGAGATCAGCCCCAGCATTTT
TRBJ2-3	few	TRBD1	TRBV24-1	CATSDPGQGEDTQYF	TGTGCCACCAGTGATCCCGGACAGGGGGAAGATACGCAGTATTTT
TRBJ2-7	NA	TRBD2	TRBV27	CASSTYGRERDEQYF	TGTGCCAGCAGCACCTACGGGCGGGAGCGGGACGAGCAGTACTTC
TRBJ1-6	few	TRBD1	TRBV3-1/TRBV3-2	CASSQTLIQGASSYNSPLHF	TGTGCCAGCAGCCAAACCCTCATACAGGGGGCTTCCTCCTATAATTCACCCCTCCACTTT
TRBJ1-2	NA	NA	TRBV18	CASSPTPGNYGYTF	TGTGCCAGCTCACCTACACCAGGGAACTATGGCTACACCTTC
TRBJ2-1	NA	TRBD2	TRBV7-9	CASSSRTSGSLDEQFF	TGTGCCAGCAGCAGCCGGACTAGCGGGAGTTTGGATGAGCAGTTCTTC
TRBJ1-6	NA	TRBD1	TRBV6-5	CASSYNRGPPLHF	TGTGCCAGCAGTTACAACAGGGGCCCACCCCTCCACTTT
TRBJ2-7	NA	NA	TRBV6-5	CASGGLPFGEQYF	TGTGCCAGCGGCGGGCTCCCCTTCGGAGAGCAGTACTTC
TRBJ1-3	NA	NA	TRBV18	CASSPLQDSGNTIYF	TGTGCCAGCTCACCATTGCAGGACTCTGGAAACACCATATATTTT
TRBJ1-2	NA	NA	TRBV18	CASSPRTDDGYTF	TGTGCCAGCTCACCCCGGACAGACGATGGCTACACCTTC
TRBJ2-2	few	TRBD1	TRBV6-5	CASRHTQGATGELFF	TGTGCCAGCAGACATACTCAGGGGGCAACCGGGGAGCTGTTTTTT
TRBJ1-1	NA	NA	TRBV3-1/TRBV3-2	CASSTFGGAEAFF	TGTGCCAGCAGCACCTTCGGGGGGGCTGAAGCTTTCTTT
TRBJ2-7	NA	NA	TRBV9	CASSVMSGSSYEQYF	TGTGCCAGCAGCGTAATGTCAGGCAGCTCCTACGAGCAGTACTTC
TRBJ2-3	NA	TRBD2	TRBV6-2/TRBV6-3	CASSPQPELAGEADTQYF	TGTGCCAGCAGTCCACAACCCGAACTAGCGGGGGAGGCAGATACGCAGTATTTT
TRBJ2-2	few	NA	TRBV2	CASSESRGDTGELFF	TGTGCCAGCAGTGAATCGCGGGGCGACACCGGGGAGCTGTTTTTT
TRBJ2-3	NA	NA	TRBV3-1/TRBV3-2	CASSLQADTQYF	TGTGCCAGCAGCCTCCAGGCAGATACGCAGTATTTT
TRBJ2-2	NA	TRBD1	TRBV5-1	CASSPGQTDQGELFF	TGCGCCAGCAGCCCGGGACAGACCGACCAGGGGGAGCTGTTTTTT
TRBJ1-3	NA	NA	TRBV29-1	CGGQPHENTIYF	TGCGGAGGACAGCCTCATGAGAACACCATATATTTT
TRBJ1-2	NA	NA	TRBV19	CASSIVRQLLYGYTF	TGTGCCAGTAGTATAGTGAGACAACTCCTCTATGGCTACACCTTC
TRBJ2-3	once	TRBD1	TRBV6-2/TRBV6-3	CASSIGQGVTDTQYF	TGTGCCAGCAGCATCGGACAGGGCGTAACAGATACGCAGTATTTT
TRBJ1-4	NA	NA	TRBV7-9	CASSFRATNEKLFF	TGTGCCAGCAGCTTCCGGGCAACTAATGAAAAACTGTTTTTT
TRBJ2-7	NA	NA	TRBV7-2	CASSPPGSLSYEQYF	TGTGCCAGCAGCCCTCCGGGTAGCCTCTCCTACGAGCAGTACTTC
TRBJ1-5	NA	TRBD1	TRBV7-2	CASSPDRVVQPQHF	TGTGCCAGCAGCCCGGACAGGGTGGTTCAGCCCCAGCATTTT
TRBJ1-2	NA	TRBD1	TRBV19	CASTRGLGQGSGYTF	TGTGCCAGTACCCGGGGCTTGGGACAGGGTAGTGGCTACACCTTC
TRBJ1-1	once	NA	TRBV9	CASSVVSGLNTEAFF	TGTGCCAGCAGCGTAGTGTCAGGGCTGAACACTGAAGCTTTCTTT
TRBJ1-2	NA	NA	TRBV10-1	CASSDEVNYGYTF	TGCGCCAGCAGCGATGAGGTTAACTATGGCTACACCTTC
TRBJ1-2	NA	NA	TRBV5-1	CASSLAGDYGYTF	TGCGCCAGCAGCTTGGCAGGGGACTATGGCTACACCTTC
TRBJ1-5	few	NA	TRBV18	CASSPRPRDMGNQPQHF	TGTGCCAGCTCACCACGTCCCAGGGATATGGGCAATCAGCCCCAGCATTTT
TRBJ2-7	NA	NA	TRBV18	CASSPGQSYEQYF	TGTGCCAGCTCGCCTGGACAATCCTACGAGCAGTACTTC
TRBJ2-3	NA	NA	TRBV27	CASSVRALRDTDTQYF	TGTGCCAGCAGTGTCCGGGCCCTCCGGGACACAGATACGCAGTATTTT
TRBJ1-5	once	NA	TRBV7-2	CASSFSSVGNQPQHF	TGTGCCAGCAGCTTTAGTTCCGTCGGGAATCAGCCCCAGCATTTT
TRBJ1-1	NA	TRBD1	TRBV5-6	CASSAIQGMNTEAFF	TGTGCCAGCAGCGCGATACAGGGGATGAACACTGAAGCTTTCTTT
TRBJ1-6	NA	NA	TRBV5-8	CASSLESFGSPLHF	TGTGCCAGCAGCTTGGAGTCATTCGGGTCACCCCTCCACTTT
TRBJ2-1	NA	TRBD1	TRBV6-5	CASRGQGYNEQFF	TGTGCCAGCCGGGGACAGGGGTACAATGAGCAGTTCTTC
TRBJ2-7	NA	NA	TRBV2	CASSEVREQYF	TGTGCCAGCAGTGAAGTCCGCGAGCAGTACTTC
TRBJ1-1	NA	TRBD1	TRBV24-1	CATSDPSGGSTEAFF	TGTGCCACCAGTGATCCATCAGGGGGCTCCACTGAAGCTTTCTTT
TRBJ1-5	once	NA	TRBV29-1	CSVVIDSINNQPQHF	TGCAGCGTCGTGATTGACTCAATTAACAATCAGCCCCAGCATTTT
TRBJ1-1	NA	NA	TRBV10-1	CASSVGRGNTEAFF	TGCGCCAGCAGTGTAGGCAGGGGGAACACTGAAGCTTTCTTT
TRBJ2-2	NA	TRBD2	TRBV7-2	CASSRLAGNTGELFF	TGTGCCAGCAGCCGCCTAGCGGGGAACACCGGGGAGCTGTTTTTT
TRBJ1-5	NA	TRBD1	TRBV6-6	CASSFRTGSDRDSNQPQHF	TGTGCCAGCAGCTTCCGGACAGGGTCGGATCGGGATAGCAATCAGCCCCAGCATTTT
TRBJ2-5	NA	NA	TRBV29-1	CSVGWVSGRETQYF	TGCAGCGTTGGATGGGTGTCGGGGAGAGAGACCCAGTACTTC
TRBJ2-1	NA	NA	TRBV30	CAWSRGDEQFF	TGTGCCTGGAGCAGGGGGGATGAGCAGTTCTTC
TRBJ2-2	few	TRBD1	TRBV6-5	CASIWTGGTGELFF	TGTGCCAGCATTTGGACAGGGGGAACCGGGGAGCTGTTTTTT
TRBJ1-5	NA	NA	TRBV2	CASSGGTPSNQPQHF	TGTGCCAGCAGCGGTGGGACACCTAGCAATCAGCCCCAGCATTTT
TRBJ1-2	NA	NA	TRBV28	CASAPPTGGLYGYTF	TGTGCCAGCGCCCCGCCTACAGGTGGCCTCTATGGCTACACCTTC
TRBJ2-5	once	NA	TRBV11-2	CASSLEGALGRAVVETQYF	TGTGCCAGCAGCTTAGAGGGTGCCTTGGGCAGGGCGGTCGTGGAGACCCAGTACTTC
TRBJ1-5	NA	TRBD1	TRBV6-2/TRBV6-3	CASSYSPQGAYTQPQHF	TGTGCCAGCAGTTACTCCCCGCAGGGGGCCTACACTCAGCCCCAGCATTTT
TRBJ1-1	once	NA	TRBV7-2	CASSSGGFNTEAFF	TGTGCCAGCAGCTCGGGGGGTTTTAACACTGAAGCTTTCTTT
TRBJ2-3	NA	TRBD2	TRBV27	CASTVSGGAFGTQYF	TGTGCCAGCACCGTGAGCGGGGGGGCATTCGGTACGCAGTATTTT
TRBJ1-1	NA	TRBD1	TRBV6-5	CASQPGQANTEAFF	TGTGCCTCACAGCCCGGACAGGCGAACACTGAAGCTTTCTTT
TRBJ2-1	NA	NA	TRBV3-1/TRBV3-2	CASSRMESSYNEQFF	TGTGCCAGCAGCCGAATGGAGAGCTCCTACAATGAGCAGTTCTTC
TRBJ1-1	NA	NA	TRBV4-1	CASSQVPGWAFF	TGCGCCAGCAGCCAAGTACCCGGGTGGGCTTTCTTT
TRBJ2-7	NA	TRBD1	TRBV7-3	CASSLFGSGQGSYEQYF	TGTGCCAGCAGCTTATTTGGGTCGGGACAGGGCTCCTACGAGCAGTACTTC